The 30 T cell receptor beta chains in this list originate from one sample, sequenced in a study of cytotoxic CD8 clonotypes in ibrutinib-treated CLL (dated by TCRdb to the early 2020s). The time point label here, explained by the study, means: approximately 25 months on ibrutinib. The method behind the library was the immunoSEQ multiplex PCR assay. Drawn from immuneACCESS, this table holds only the in-frame rearrangements with V and J called that TCRdb kept. Clones are partly lost; checked studies trace under half to an unresolved V gene and leave the rest unexplained. This sample has about 120,000 clones in its table, and 80% to 90% of those were observed once. The ten biggest clones cover approximately 2% of the sample. The sequencing here drew on PBMCs, taken after 24 months of ibrutinib treatment. Receptors were obtained from a human donor with chronic lymphocytic leukemia.

V and J are TRBV7-3 and TRBJ1-5; the match to TRBD1 covers 8 bases. The CDR3 has 14 amino acids. Trimming removed 4 bases from V and 2 bases from J; junction bases left unmatched: 1. Germline V gene sequence: CDR1 SGHTA, CDR2 FQGTGA. CDR3 nucleotides: TGTGCCAGCAGCTCGGACAGGGGCAATCAGCCCCAGCATTTT. Translation: CASSSDRGNQPQHF.

The chain uses TRBV28 and TRBJ1-1; D possibly corresponds to TRBD1 (5 bases). The CDR3 spans 13 residues. V lost 8 bases and J lost 1, with 11 bases in between. Germline CDR1 MDHEN, CDR2 SYDVKM. CDR3: CASGDSWNTEAFF. DNA for the CDR3: TGTGCCAGCGGCGACAGCTGGAACACTGAAGCTTTCTTT.

In this sample, this clone turned up once. J is TRBJ2-5 and V is TRBV27; maybe TRBD1 (5 bases). V lost 4 bases, J lost 1 base, and 13 bases lay in between. The CDR3 covers 15 residues. Germline V gives CDR1 MNHEY, CDR2 SMNVEV (reference sequence). The chain's CDR3 is CASSSATVAQETQYF. In nucleotides, the CDR3 is TGTGCCAGCAGTTCCGCGACAGTGGCCCAAGAGACCCAGTACTTC.

The rearrangement joins TRBV13 to TRBJ1-1; D might be TRBD1 (5 bases). Looked up from germline, CDR1 is PRHDT and CDR2 is FYEKMQ (reference sequence). The CDR3 is 15 residues long. The V and J ends lost 2 bases and 5 bases respectively, with 15 bases between them. The CDR3 region has the DNA TGTGCCAGCAGCTTAAATAGGGGAGTCAAAACTGAAGCTTTCTTT. Its protein product is CASSLNRGVKTEAFF.

This chain joins TRBV10-3 and TRBJ2-3, with 13 nucleotides matching TRBD2. The CDR3 is made up of 18 amino acids. After removal of 7 bases from V and 1 base from J, the junction contained 11 bases not matched to a gene. Germline CDR1 ENHRY, CDR2 SYGVKD. CDR3 sequence reads: CAINRLAGGFTGTDTQYF. The CDR3 DNA reads TGTGCCATCAACCGACTAGCGGGAGGATTCACGGGCACAGATACGCAGTATTTT.

The rearrangement links TRBV5-1 to TRBJ2-3, with D possibly TRBD1 on 6 matching bases. The CDR3 totals 15 residues. The V and J ends lost 4 bases and 4 bases respectively, with 16 bases between them. CDR1 and CDR2 (germline): SGHRS, YFSETQ. This chain's CDR3 is CASSRDRLEADTQYF. The CDR3 DNA sequence: TGCGCCAGCAGCCGCGACAGGCTTGAGGCAGATACGCAGTATTTT.

The gene calls are TRBV10-1 and TRBJ2-7; D remains unclear. The CDR3 spans 13 residues. Germline V lookup: CDR1 WNHNN, CDR2 SYGVQD (reference sequence). V lost 2 bases and J 4 bases, leaving 9 bases between the germline ends. In nucleotides, the CDR3 is TGCGCCAGCAGTGAGGCTAGGACGTACGAGCAGTACTTC. Protein: CASSEARTYEQYF.

The V and J genes are TRBV7-2 and TRBJ1-2; TRBD1 matches at 9 bases. CDR3 size: 12 residues. Germline V CDR1 and CDR2: SGHTA, FQGNSA. The CDR3 nucleotides read TGTGGGACGGGACAGGGAAAGGGAGGCTACACCTTC. Its protein product is CGTGQGKGGYTF.

This chain links TRBV7-3 with TRBJ1-5; D uncertain. This CDR3 is 17 amino acids long. From germline, CDR1 is SGHTA and CDR2 FQGTGA. V was pared by 10 bases and J by 0 bases, with 22 bases between. CDR3 in amino acids: CANPGHVGSYSNQPQHF. The DNA for the CDR3 is TGTGCCAACCCGGGCCATGTTGGGAGTTATAGCAATCAGCCCCAGCATTTT.

The J gene is TRBJ1-5, the V gene TRBV6-1, with a tentative D call TRBD1 (5 bases). V gave up 1 base and J gave up 13 bases, with 11 bases separating them. The CDR3 spans 12 residues. Germline CDR1 reads MNHNS; CDR2 reads SASEGT. As DNA, the CDR3 is TGTGCCAGCAGTGAAGTGTCGGCAGGGCAGCATTTT. This gives the protein CASSEVSAGQHF.

The chain employs TRBV7-8 and TRBJ2-6; a weak D match, TRBD2 (6 bases). Germline V lookup: CDR1 SGHVS, CDR2 FQNEAQ. The CDR3 runs 20 residues. Trimming shortened V by 3 bases and J by 1 base, and 22 bases separated the two germline ends. CDR3 region: CASSLSTRGTLRSGANVLTF. CDR3 DNA: TGTGCCAGCAGCTTGTCGACTCGGGGGACTCTCCGTTCTGGGGCCAACGTCCTGACTTTC.

The chain links TRBV19 to TRBJ1-2, with 7 bases aligning to TRBD1. Losses at the gene ends were 6 bases for V and 0 bases for J; bases not matched to a gene: 10. The length of the CDR3 is 16 residues. From germline, CDR1 is LNHDA and CDR2 SQIVND (reference sequence). For the CDR3, the DNA is TGTGCCAGTAGCTCCGAAGGGACAGACGCTAACTATGGCTACACCTTC. It codes for CASSSEGTDANYGYTF.

The chain couples TRBV7-9 to TRBJ2-2; the D is unclear. The CDR3 extends over 16 amino acids. Germline loops: CDR1 SEHNR, CDR2 FQNEAQ (reference sequence). V lost 1 base to trimming and J lost 4 bases, with 13 bases between them. CDR3 protein: CASSLDPLLRTGELFF. CDR3 DNA: TGTGCCAGCAGCTTAGATCCTTTACTGCGCACCGGGGAGCTGTTTTTT.

Here the CDR3 DNA reads TGTGCCAGCAGAGGACAGGGGTCTGGGGCCAACGTCCTGACTTTC. Translation: CASRGQGSGANVLTF. The chain combines TRBV6-5 with TRBJ2-6; 9 bases agree with TRBD1. After removal of 6 bases from V and 1 base from J, the junction contained 1 base not matched to a gene. The CDR3 consists of 15 residues. Germline lookup yields CDR1 MNHEY and CDR2 SVGAGI.

The V call is TRBV29-1, the J call TRBJ1-1, with D possibly TRBD1 on 5 matching bases. The CDR3 consists of 11 residues. V was trimmed by 7 bases and J by 5 bases, leaving 11 bases between them. In germline, CDR1 is SQVTM, CDR2 ANQGSEA. DNA for the CDR3: TGCAGCGGAATGCAGGGAACTGAAGCTTTCTTT. This gives the protein CSGMQGTEAFF. The full variable domain, in which reference TRBV29-1 and TRBJ1-1 provide the parts outside the CDR3, is SAVISQKPSRDICQRGTSLTIQCQVDSQVTMMFWYRQQPGQSLTLIATANQGSEATYESGFVIDKFPISRPNLTFSTLTVSNMSPEDSSIYLCSGMQGTEAFFGQGTRLTVV.

V usage is TRBV7-2 and J usage is TRBJ2-7, with TRBD1 matching 10 bases. Germline values: CDR1 SGHTA, CDR2 FQGNSA. V was pared by 5 bases and J by 4 bases, with 8 bases of the junction left unmatched. The length of the CDR3 is 15 residues. The DNA for the CDR3 is TGTGCCAGCAGCCCACCGGGACAGGGGAGATACGAGCAGTACTTC. Protein: CASSPPGQGRYEQYF.

V gene TRBV2 combines with J gene TRBJ1-4; 8 bases map to TRBD1. The germline V gene encodes CDR1 SNHLY and CDR2 FYNNEI. The CDR3 contains 14 residues. V trimming: 7 bases; J trimming: 8 bases; junction bases outside the gene matches: 9. CDR3 DNA sequence: TGTGCCAGCAATCCAGGGGGCTTGGAGGAAAAACTGTTTTTT. Translating gives CASNPGGLEEKLFF.

This clone appeared once. J is TRBJ1-1 and V is TRBV5-1, with D perhaps TRBD1 (6 bases). This CDR3 comprises 14 residues. Germline V CDR1 and CDR2: SGHRS, YFSETQ. The ends were cut back, 4 bases at V and 2 bases at J, with 12 bases in the middle. CDR3 nucleotides: TGCGCCAGCAGCCCACAGGGCCAAAACACTGAAGCTTTCTTT. As protein: CASSPQGQNTEAFF. The variable domain in full, completed from reference TRBV5-1 and TRBJ1-1, reads KAGVTQTPRYLIKTRGQQVTLSCSPISGHRSVSWYQQTPGQGLQFLFEYFSETQRNKGNFPGRFSGRQFSNSRSEMNVSTLELGDSALYLCASSPQGQNTEAFFGQGTRLTVV.

The chain is built from TRBV7-6 and TRBJ1-1, with unresolved D. V gave up 5 bases and J gave up 2 bases, with 9 bases separating them. The V gene's germline CDR1 is SGHVS and CDR2 FNYEAQ. The CDR3 covers 13 residues. CDR3 sequence (DNA): TGTGCCAGCAGCATCTCACAAAACACTGAAGCTTTCTTT. Its translation is CASSISQNTEAFF.

The chain joins TRBV5-7 to TRBJ2-1; no firm D call. TRBV5-7 is flagged as an ORF with uncertain function. This CDR3 has 13 amino acids. Trimming stripped 10 bases from V and 2 bases from J, with 13 bases between. CDR3 sequence (DNA): TGTGCCTCCCAGGCGCTTACCTACAATGAGCAGTTCTTC. As protein: CASQALTYNEQFF.

The chain combines TRBV27 with TRBJ1-6; D remains unclear. The CDR3 is made up of 12 amino acids. V was shortened by 3 bases and J by 7 bases, with 4 bases between the two germline ends. The germline V gene has CDR1 MNHEY and CDR2 SMNVEV (reference sequence). In DNA form, the CDR3 reads TGTGCCAGCAGTTTTAAAAATTCACCCCTCCACTTT. It is translated as CASSFKNSPLHF.

The rearrangement links TRBV19 to TRBJ2-1, with 13 bases fitting TRBD2. The V gene end was trimmed by 6 bases and the J gene end by 0 bases; junction bases not matched to a gene: 8. Germline V CDR1 and CDR2: LNHDA, SQIVND (reference sequence). The CDR3 totals 18 residues. CDR3 coding DNA: TGTGCCAGTAGCCGGGGACTAGCGGGGTTGATCTCCTACAATGAGCAGTTCTTC. Its protein is CASSRGLAGLISYNEQFF. Drawing the rest from reference TRBV19 and TRBJ2-1, the complete variable domain is DGGITQSPKYLFRKEGQNVTLSCEQNLNHDAMYWYRQDPGQGLRLIYYSQIVNDFQKGDIAEGYSVSREKKESFPLTVTSAQKNPTAFYLCASSRGLAGLISYNEQFFGPGTRLTVL.

The chain couples TRBV5-8 to TRBJ1-2; D is unresolved. This CDR3 comprises 13 residues. Per the germline V gene, CDR1 is SGHTS and CDR2 is YDEGEE. V was trimmed by 0 bases and J by 5 bases, leaving 8 bases between them. The CDR3 sequence is CASSLGADYGYTF. Written as DNA, the CDR3 is TGTGCCAGCAGCTTGGGGGCAGATTATGGCTACACCTTC.

The rearrangement uses TRBV4-1 and TRBJ1-1; D gene ambiguous. Germline V lookup: CDR1 MGHRA, CDR2 YSYEKL. The CDR3 has 14 amino acids. V was pared by 8 bases and J by 2 bases, with 15 bases between. The CDR3, as DNA: TGCGCCAGCGGGCGGCGGCAGATTAACACTGAAGCTTTCTTT. Translation: CASGRRQINTEAFF.

The genes are TRBV6-6 and TRBJ1-2; TRBD1 aligns across 7 bases. The V and J ends lost 2 bases and 13 bases, in that order; junction bases with no gene match: 7. Per germline, CDR1 MNHNY and CDR2 SVGAGI (reference sequence). This CDR3 is built from 12 residues. In DNA, the CDR3 is TGTGCCAGCAGTTACCGCCGGGACAGCTCCACCTTC. As protein: CASSYRRDSSTF.

The chain uses TRBV11-2 and TRBJ2-3, with TRBD1 identical over 7 bases. V was pared by 6 bases and J by 4 bases, with 7 bases of the junction left unmatched. This CDR3 spans 14 amino acids. In germline, CDR1 is SGHAT, CDR2 FQNNGV. CDR3 bases: TGTGCCAGCAGATTACAGGGGCGAGCAGATACGCAGTATTTT. As protein: CASRLQGRADTQYF.

The rearrangement uses TRBV11-3 and TRBJ1-1, with D maybe TRBD1 (5 bases). Trimming took off 1 base at V and 4 bases at J, with 10 bases between the two ends. CDR1 SGHNT and CDR2 YENEEA come from the germline V gene. This CDR3 contains 14 residues. The CDR3 here is CASSLVRGSTEAFF. In DNA, the CDR3 is TGTGCCAGCAGCTTAGTAAGGGGATCCACTGAAGCTTTCTTT.

This clone was observed a handful of times. The V gene is TRBV6-1, the J gene TRBJ1-5; D not certain. The CDR3 has 13 amino acids. V was clipped by 11 bases and J by 6 bases, with 17 bases between them. From germline, CDR1 is MNHNS and CDR2 SASEGT. The CDR3 loop is CAGNMQSGQPQHF. CDR3 bases: TGTGCCGGAAACATGCAGTCGGGTCAGCCCCAGCATTTT.

J is TRBJ1-1 and V is TRBV7-8, with unresolved D. V was shortened by 4 bases and J by 3 bases, with 9 bases between the two germline ends. Germline V gene lookup returns CDR1 SGHVS and CDR2 FQNEAQ. The CDR3 is made up of 13 amino acids. The CDR3 loop reads CASSSYMYTEAFF. CDR3 coding DNA: TGTGCCAGCAGCTCCTACATGTACACTGAAGCTTTCTTT.

The chain carries TRBV5-3 and TRBJ1-1; D is unclear. TRBV5-3 is sorted into the ORF group, with uncertain function. The CDR3 loop spans 13 amino acids. Trimming removed 8 bases from V and 5 bases from J, with 16 bases in between. The CDR3 reads CARRPGGWTEAFF. The CDR3 DNA is TGTGCCAGGAGACCGGGAGGATGGACTGAAGCTTTCTTT.